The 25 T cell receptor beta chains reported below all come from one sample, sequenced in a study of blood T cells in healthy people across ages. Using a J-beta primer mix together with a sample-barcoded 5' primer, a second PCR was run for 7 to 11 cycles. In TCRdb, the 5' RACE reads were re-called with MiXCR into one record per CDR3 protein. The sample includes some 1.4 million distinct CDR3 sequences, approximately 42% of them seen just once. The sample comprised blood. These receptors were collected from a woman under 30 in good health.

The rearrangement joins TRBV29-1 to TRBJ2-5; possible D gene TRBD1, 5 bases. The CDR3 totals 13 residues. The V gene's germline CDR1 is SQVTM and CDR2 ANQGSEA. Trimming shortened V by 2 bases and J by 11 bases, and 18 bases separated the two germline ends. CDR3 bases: TGCAGCGTTGAACCAGGCCAGGGCAATGAGCAGTACTTC. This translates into CSVEPGQGNEQYF.

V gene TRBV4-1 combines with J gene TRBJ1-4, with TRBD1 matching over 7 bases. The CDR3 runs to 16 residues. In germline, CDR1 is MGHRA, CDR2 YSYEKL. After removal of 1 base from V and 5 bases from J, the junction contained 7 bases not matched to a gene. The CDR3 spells CASSQVGTADNEKLFF. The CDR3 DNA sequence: TGCGCCAGCAGCCAAGTAGGGACAGCTGACAATGAAAAACTGTTTTTT.

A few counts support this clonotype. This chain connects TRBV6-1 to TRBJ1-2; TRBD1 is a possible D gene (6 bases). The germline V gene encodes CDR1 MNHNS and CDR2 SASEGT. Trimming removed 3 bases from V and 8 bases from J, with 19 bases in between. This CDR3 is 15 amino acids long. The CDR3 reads CASSDPGHPDSGYTF. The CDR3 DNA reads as TGTGCCAGCAGTGACCCGGGACATCCCGATTCGGGCTACACCTTC.

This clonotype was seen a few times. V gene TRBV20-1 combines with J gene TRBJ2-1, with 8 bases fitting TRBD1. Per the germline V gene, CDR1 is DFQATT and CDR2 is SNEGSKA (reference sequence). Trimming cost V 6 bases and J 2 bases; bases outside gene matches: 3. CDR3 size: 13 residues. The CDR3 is CSASRGPYNEQFF. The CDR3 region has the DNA TGCAGTGCGAGCAGGGGGCCCTACAATGAGCAGTTCTTC.

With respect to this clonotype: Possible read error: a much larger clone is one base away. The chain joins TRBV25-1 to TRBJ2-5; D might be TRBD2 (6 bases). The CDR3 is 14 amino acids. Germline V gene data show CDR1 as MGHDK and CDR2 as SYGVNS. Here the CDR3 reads CASSDRDFQETRYF. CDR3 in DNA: TGTGCCAGCAGTGACCGGGACTTTCAAGAGACCCGGTACTTC.

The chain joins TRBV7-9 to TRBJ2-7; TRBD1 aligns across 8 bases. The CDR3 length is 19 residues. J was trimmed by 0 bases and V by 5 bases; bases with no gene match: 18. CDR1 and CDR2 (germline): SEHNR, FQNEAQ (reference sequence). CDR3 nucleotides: TGTGCCAGCAGCCCTCAGACAGGGGATACGAGCCATGGCTCCTACGAGCAGTACTTC. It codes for CASSPQTGDTSHGSYEQYF.

The CDR3 bases are TGTGCCAGCAGCCATGCAGGAAATTTTAACTATGGCTACACCTTC. It codes for CASSHAGNFNYGYTF. The chain is built from TRBV3-1 and TRBJ1-2; D remains unclear. There are 15 residues in the CDR3. Germline lookup yields CDR1 LGHDT and CDR2 YNNKEL (reference sequence). V shed 3 bases and J shed 1 base, with 12 bases lying between them. Variable domain in full (rest from reference TRBV3-1 and TRBJ1-2): DTAVSQTPKYLVTQMGNDKSIKCEQNLGHDTMYWYKQDSKKFLKIMFSYNNKELIINETVPNRFSPKSPDKAHLNLHINSLELGDSAVYFCASSHAGNFNYGYTFGSGTRLTVV.

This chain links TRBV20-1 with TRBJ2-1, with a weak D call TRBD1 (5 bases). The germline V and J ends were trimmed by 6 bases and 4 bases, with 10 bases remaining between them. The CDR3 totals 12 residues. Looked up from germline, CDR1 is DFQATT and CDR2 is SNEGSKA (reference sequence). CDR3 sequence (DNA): TGCAGTGCGGACACAACGTACAATGAGCAGTTCTTC. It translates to CSADTTYNEQFF.

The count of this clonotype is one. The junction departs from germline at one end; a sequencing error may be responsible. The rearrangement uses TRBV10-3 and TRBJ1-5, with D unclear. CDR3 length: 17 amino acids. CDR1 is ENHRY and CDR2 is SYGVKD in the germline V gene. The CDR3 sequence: CAVSERREIGSNQPQHF. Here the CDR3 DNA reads TGTGCCGTCAGTGAAAGGCGGGAAATCGGATCCAATCAGCCCCAGCATTTT.

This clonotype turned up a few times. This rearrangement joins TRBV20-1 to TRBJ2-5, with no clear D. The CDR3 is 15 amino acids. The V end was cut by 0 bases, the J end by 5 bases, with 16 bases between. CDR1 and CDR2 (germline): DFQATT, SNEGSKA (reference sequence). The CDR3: CSARDPATLGETQYF. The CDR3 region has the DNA TGCAGTGCTAGAGATCCCGCCACGCTAGGGGAGACCCAGTACTTC.

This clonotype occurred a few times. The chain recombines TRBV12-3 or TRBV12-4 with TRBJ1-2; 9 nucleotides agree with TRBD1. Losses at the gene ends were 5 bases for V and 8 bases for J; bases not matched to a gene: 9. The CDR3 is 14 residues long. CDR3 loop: CASSPGGTGPGYTF. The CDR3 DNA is TGTGCCAGCAGTCCTGGAGGGACAGGGCCGGGCTACACCTTC.

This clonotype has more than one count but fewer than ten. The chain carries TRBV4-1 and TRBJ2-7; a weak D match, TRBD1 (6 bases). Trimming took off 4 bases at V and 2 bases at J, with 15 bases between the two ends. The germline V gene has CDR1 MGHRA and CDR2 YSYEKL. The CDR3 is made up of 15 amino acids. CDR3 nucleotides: TGCGCCAGCAGCCGTGGACAGCTCTGGGCCTACGAGCAGTACTTC. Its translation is CASSRGQLWAYEQYF.

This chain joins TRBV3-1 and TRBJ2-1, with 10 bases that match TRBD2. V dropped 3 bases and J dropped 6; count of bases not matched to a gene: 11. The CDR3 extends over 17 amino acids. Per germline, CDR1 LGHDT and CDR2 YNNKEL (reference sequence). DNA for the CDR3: TGTGCCAGCAGCCAGGAAATACTAGCGGGGAGTCCCAATGAGCAGTTCTTC. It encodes CASSQEILAGSPNEQFF.

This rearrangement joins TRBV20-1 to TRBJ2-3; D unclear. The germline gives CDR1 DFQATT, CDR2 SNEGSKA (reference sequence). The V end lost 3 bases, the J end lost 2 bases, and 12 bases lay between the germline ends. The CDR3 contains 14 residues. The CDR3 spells CSARFTVSTDTQYF. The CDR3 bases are TGCAGTGCTAGGTTCACAGTTTCCACAGATACGCAGTATTTT.

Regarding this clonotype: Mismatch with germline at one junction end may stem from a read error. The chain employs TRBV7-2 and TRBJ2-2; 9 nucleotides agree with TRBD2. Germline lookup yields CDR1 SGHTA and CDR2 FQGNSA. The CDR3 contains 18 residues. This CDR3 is CASSLVAGGPIDTGEPFF. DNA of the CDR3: TGTGCCAGCAGCTTAGTTGCGGGAGGGCCGATTGACACCGGGGAGCCGTTTTTT.

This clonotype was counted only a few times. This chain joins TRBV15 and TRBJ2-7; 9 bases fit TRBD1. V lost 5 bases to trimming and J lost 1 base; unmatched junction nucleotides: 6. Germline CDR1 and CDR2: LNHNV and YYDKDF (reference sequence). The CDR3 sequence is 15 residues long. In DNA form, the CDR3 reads TGTGCCACCAGCGCTCCGGACAGGGGTTCCTACGAGCAGTACTTC. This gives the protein CATSAPDRGSYEQYF.

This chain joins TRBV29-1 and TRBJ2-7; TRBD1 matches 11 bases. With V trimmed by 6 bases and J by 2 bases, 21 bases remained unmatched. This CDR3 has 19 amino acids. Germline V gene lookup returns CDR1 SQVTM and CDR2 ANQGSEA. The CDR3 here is CSVLKGAQKSGQGAYEQYF. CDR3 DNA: TGCAGCGTCTTGAAAGGAGCCCAGAAATCGGGACAGGGGGCCTACGAGCAGTACTTC.

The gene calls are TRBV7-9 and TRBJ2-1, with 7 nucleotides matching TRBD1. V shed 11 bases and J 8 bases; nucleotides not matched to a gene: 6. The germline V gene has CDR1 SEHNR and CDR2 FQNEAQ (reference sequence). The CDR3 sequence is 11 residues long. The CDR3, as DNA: TGTGCCGCTCAGGGGGTCTATGAGCAGTTCTTC. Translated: CAAQGVYEQFF. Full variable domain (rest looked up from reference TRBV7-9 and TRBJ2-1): DTGVSQNPRHKITKRGQNVTFRCDPISEHNRLYWYRQTLGQGPEFLTYFQNEAQLEKSRLLSDRFSAERPKGSFSTLEIQRTEQGDSAMYLCAAQGVYEQFFGPGTRLTVL.

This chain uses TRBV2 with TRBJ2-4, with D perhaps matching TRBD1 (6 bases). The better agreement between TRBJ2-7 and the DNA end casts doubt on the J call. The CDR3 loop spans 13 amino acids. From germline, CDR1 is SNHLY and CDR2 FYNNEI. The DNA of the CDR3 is TGTGCCAGCAGTGACCCGGACAGTCCCGAGCAGTACTTC. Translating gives CASSDPDSPEQYF.

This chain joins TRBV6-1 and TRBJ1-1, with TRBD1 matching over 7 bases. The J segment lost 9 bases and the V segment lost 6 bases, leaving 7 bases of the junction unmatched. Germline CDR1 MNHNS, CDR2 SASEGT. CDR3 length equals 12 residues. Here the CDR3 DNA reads TGTGCCAGCAGCGGGGACAGTTTGAAAGCTTTCTTT. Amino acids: CASSGDSLKAFF.

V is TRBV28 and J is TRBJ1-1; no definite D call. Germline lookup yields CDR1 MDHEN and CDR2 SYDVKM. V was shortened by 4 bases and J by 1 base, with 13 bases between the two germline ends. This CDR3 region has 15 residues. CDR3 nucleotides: TGTGCCAGCAGTTCCCACGGCGACACGAACACTGAAGCTTTCTTT. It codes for CASSSHGDTNTEAFF.

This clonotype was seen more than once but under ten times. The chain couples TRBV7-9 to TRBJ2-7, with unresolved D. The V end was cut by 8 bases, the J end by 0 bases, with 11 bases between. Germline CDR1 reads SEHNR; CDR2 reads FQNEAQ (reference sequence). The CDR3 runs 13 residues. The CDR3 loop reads CASAYGGSYEQYF. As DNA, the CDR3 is TGTGCCAGCGCTTATGGCGGCTCCTACGAGCAGTACTTC.

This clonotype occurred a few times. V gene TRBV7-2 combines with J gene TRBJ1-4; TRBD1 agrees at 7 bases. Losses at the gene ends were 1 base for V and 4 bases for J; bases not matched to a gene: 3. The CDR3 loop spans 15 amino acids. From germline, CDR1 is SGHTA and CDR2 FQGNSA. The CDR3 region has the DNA TGTGCCAGCAGCTTAGTAACAGGGGTTAATGAAAAACTGTTTTTT. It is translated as CASSLVTGVNEKLFF.

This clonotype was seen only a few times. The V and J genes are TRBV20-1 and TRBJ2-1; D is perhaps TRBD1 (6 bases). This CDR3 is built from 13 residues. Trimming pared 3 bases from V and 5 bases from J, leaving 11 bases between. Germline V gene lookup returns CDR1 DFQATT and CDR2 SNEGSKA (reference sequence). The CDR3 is CSASFGTNNEQFF. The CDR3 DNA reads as TGCAGTGCTAGTTTTGGGACAAACAATGAGCAGTTCTTC.

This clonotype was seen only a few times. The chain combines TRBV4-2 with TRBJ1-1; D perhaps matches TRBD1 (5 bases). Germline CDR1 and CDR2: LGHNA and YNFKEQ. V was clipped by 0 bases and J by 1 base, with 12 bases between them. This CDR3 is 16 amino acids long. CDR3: CASSQDRAGRNTEAFF. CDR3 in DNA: TGTGCCAGCAGCCAAGACAGGGCCGGAAGGAACACTGAAGCTTTCTTT.